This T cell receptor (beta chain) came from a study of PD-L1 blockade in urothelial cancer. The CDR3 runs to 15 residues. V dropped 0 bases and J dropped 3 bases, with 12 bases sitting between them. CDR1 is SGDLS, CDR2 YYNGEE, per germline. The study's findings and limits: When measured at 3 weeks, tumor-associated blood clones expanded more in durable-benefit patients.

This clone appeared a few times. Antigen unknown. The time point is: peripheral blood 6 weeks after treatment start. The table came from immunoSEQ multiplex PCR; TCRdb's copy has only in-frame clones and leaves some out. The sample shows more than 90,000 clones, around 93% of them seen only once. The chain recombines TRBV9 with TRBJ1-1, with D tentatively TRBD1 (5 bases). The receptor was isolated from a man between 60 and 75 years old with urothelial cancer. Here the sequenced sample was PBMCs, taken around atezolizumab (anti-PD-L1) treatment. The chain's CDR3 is CASSVAGEWDTEAFF. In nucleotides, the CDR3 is TGTGCCAGCAGCGTAGCGGGGGAATGGGACACTGAAGCTTTCTTT. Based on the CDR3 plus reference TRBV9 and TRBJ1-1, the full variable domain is DSGVTQTPKHLITATGQRVTLRCSPRSGDLSVYWYQQSLDQGLQFLIQYYNGEERAKGNILERFSAQQFPDLHSELNLSSLELGDSALYFCASSVAGEWDTEAFFGQGTRLTVV.